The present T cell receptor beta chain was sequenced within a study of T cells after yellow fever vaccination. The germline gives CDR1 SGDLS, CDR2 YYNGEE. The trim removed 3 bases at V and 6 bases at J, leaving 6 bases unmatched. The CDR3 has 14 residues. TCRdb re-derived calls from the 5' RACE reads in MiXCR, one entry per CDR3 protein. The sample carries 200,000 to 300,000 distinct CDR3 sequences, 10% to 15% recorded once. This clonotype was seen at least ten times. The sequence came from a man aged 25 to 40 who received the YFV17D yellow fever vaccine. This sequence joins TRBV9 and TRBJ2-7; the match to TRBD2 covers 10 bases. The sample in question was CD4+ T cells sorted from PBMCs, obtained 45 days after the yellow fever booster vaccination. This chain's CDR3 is CASSGLAGAGEQYF. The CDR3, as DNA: TGTGCCAGCAGCGGCCTAGCGGGAGCAGGCGAGCAGTACTTC.